Presented here are 25 T cell receptor beta chains from one specimen sequenced in a study of human T cells and chemical hapten exposure. The time point denotes: healthy volunteer bleed at 2 weeks. Whole blood that had not been fractionated was the source of extracted total RNA. TCRdb called the RACE reads again in MiXCR, with one record for every CDR3 protein. This sample has 85,000 to 95,000 distinct CDR3 sequences; roughly 8% occur once, and the top ten carry around 2.8%. Sequenced material: whole blood. These receptors were taken from a female donor in good health. Some clones in this sample may be carry-over from other donors' samples.

The genes are TRBV5-1 and TRBJ1-1; D remains ambiguous. Germline values: CDR1 SGHRS, CDR2 YFSETQ. Trimming stripped 4 bases from V and 1 base from J, with 8 bases between. CDR3 length equals 13 residues. The CDR3: CASSPEGNTEAFF. CDR3 DNA: TGCGCCAGCAGCCCCGAAGGGAACACTGAAGCTTTCTTT.

The chain recombines TRBV7-9 with TRBJ2-7; weak D call: TRBD2 (5 bases). Per the germline V gene, CDR1 is SEHNR and CDR2 is FQNEAQ (reference sequence). The length of the CDR3 is 14 residues. The V end was cut by 1 base, the J end by 2 bases, with 9 bases between. CDR3 residues: CASSLGTGPYEQYF. CDR3 nucleotides: TGTGCCAGCAGCTTAGGGACTGGACCCTACGAGCAGTACTTC.

Only a few counts were recorded for this clonotype. Germline is not matched at one junction end, which may reflect a read error. The chain is built from TRBV20-1 and TRBJ2-5; a possible D gene is TRBD1 (5 bases). The CDR3 has 13 residues. Germline V lookup: CDR1 DFQATT, CDR2 SNEGSKA (reference sequence). CDR3 sequence (DNA): TGCAGTGCCAGAGTAGACAGTGAAGAGACCCAGTACTTC. The encoded protein is CSARVDSEETQYF.

This clonotype was found a few times. The gene calls are TRBV28 and TRBJ2-7; tentatively, D is TRBD1 or TRBD2 (5 bases each). The CDR3 spans 14 residues. Trimming pared 6 bases from V and 2 bases from J, leaving 14 bases between. Germline-derived CDR1 and CDR2 are MDHEN and SYDVKM. The CDR3 DNA reads as TGTGCCAGCAGCGCCTTACGGGGCCCCTACGAGCAGTACTTC. This sequence encodes CASSALRGPYEQYF.

This clonotype appeared many times. The chain combines TRBV2 with TRBJ2-1; unclear D gene. V was cut by 5 bases and J by 8 bases, with 7 bases left in between. CDR1 SNHLY and CDR2 FYNNEI come from the germline V gene. This CDR3 is built from 11 residues. Here the CDR3 reads CASSPRDEQFF. The CDR3 DNA reads as TGTGCCAGCAGTCCTCGGGATGAGCAGTTCTTC.

The chain employs TRBV5-6 and TRBJ2-1; TRBD2 is a possible D gene (5 bases). This CDR3 is built from 14 residues. The V end was cut by 3 bases, the J end by 8 bases, with 15 bases between. Per the germline V gene, CDR1 is SGHDT and CDR2 is YYEEEE. CDR3 in DNA: TGTGCCAGCAGCTCGGGAAGCGAGCGGTATGAGCAGTTCTTC. It is translated as CASSSGSERYEQFF. The full variable domain, with the rest looked up from reference TRBV5-6 and TRBJ2-1, is DAGVTQSPTHLIKTRGQQVTLRCSPKSGHDTVSWYQQALGQGPQFIFQYYEEEERQRGNFPDRFSGHQFPNYSSELNVNALLLGDSALYLCASSSGSERYEQFFGPGTRLTVL.

In DNA, the CDR3 is TGTGCCAGCACCCTAACCCAGTGGGGTACAGATACGCAGTATTTT. As protein: CASTLTQWGTDTQYF. The chain uses TRBV7-2 and TRBJ2-3; D is unclear. This CDR3 has 15 residues. CDR1 and CDR2 from the germline V gene are SGHTA and FQGNSA. V lost 7 bases and J lost 3, with 17 bases in between. Looking up the rest from reference TRBV7-2 and TRBJ2-3 gives the full variable domain: GAGVSQSPSNKVTEKGKDVELRCDPISGHTALYWYRQSLGQGLEFLIYFQGNSAPDKSGLPSDRFSAERTGGSVSTLTIQRTQQEDSAVYLCASTLTQWGTDTQYFGPGTRLTVL.

The V and J genes are TRBV27 and TRBJ1-2; D unclear. The germline gives CDR1 MNHEY, CDR2 SMNVEV (reference sequence). This CDR3 contains 14 residues. Trimming pared 4 bases from V and 4 bases from J, leaving 13 bases between. Here the CDR3 reads CASSYAAGPYGYTF. The CDR3 DNA reads TGTGCCAGCAGTTACGCAGCTGGCCCCTATGGCTACACCTTC.

This clonotype was counted many times. This chain joins TRBV7-9 and TRBJ2-6, with 9 bases matching TRBD2. Germline V gives CDR1 SEHNR, CDR2 FQNEAQ (reference sequence). The V segment lost 1 base and the J segment 0 bases; nucleotides outside the gene matches: 1. The CDR3 sequence is 17 residues long. The CDR3 region is CASSLVTSGSGANVLTF. The CDR3, as DNA: TGTGCCAGCAGCTTAGTGACTAGCGGCTCTGGGGCCAACGTCCTGACTTTC.

This clonotype was counted only a few times. The V and J genes are TRBV4-2 and TRBJ2-5; D is possibly TRBD2 (6 bases). Germline loops: CDR1 LGHNA, CDR2 YNFKEQ. This CDR3 spans 14 amino acids. The ends were cut back, 1 base at V and 2 bases at J, with 8 bases in the middle. As DNA, the CDR3 is TGTGCCAGCAGCCAAGTCCGGGGGCAAGAGACCCAGTACTTC. As protein: CASSQVRGQETQYF.

In its sample, this clonotype was seen many times. The chain has TRBV4-2 and TRBJ2-3, with TRBD2 identical over 7 bases. Germline lookup yields CDR1 LGHNA and CDR2 YNFKEQ. With 3 bases clipped from V and 6 bases from J, the junction kept 24 bases outside the gene matches. The CDR3 extends over 20 amino acids. CDR3 sequence (DNA): TGTGCCAGCAGCCAGGATTCTGAAGGCGGGAGCCCTTACCGGGGGGATACGCAGTATTTT. Its protein product is CASSQDSEGGSPYRGDTQYF.

Only a few counts were recorded for this clonotype. The rearrangement links TRBV7-9 to TRBJ2-1; D is undetermined. V lost 0 bases to trimming and J lost 1 base, with 7 bases between them. This CDR3 contains 15 residues. Germline V gene sequence: CDR1 SEHNR, CDR2 FQNEAQ (reference sequence). The CDR3 reads CASSLAGNSYNEQFF. CDR3 nucleotides: TGTGCCAGCAGCTTAGCGGGAAATTCCTACAATGAGCAGTTCTTC.

This chain links TRBV6-5 with TRBJ2-2; D is unresolved. This CDR3 spans 12 amino acids. The germline V gene encodes CDR1 MNHEY and CDR2 SVGAGI. Trimming left V 2 bases short and J 4 bases short, with 2 bases between. CDR3 protein: CASSYGTGELFF. The CDR3 DNA is TGTGCCAGCAGTTACGGCACCGGGGAGCTGTTTTTT.

The chain couples TRBV19 to TRBJ1-1; TRBD1 might be the D (6 bases). V lost 3 bases and J lost 0, with 17 bases in between. Looked up from germline, CDR1 is LNHDA and CDR2 is SQIVND (reference sequence). The CDR3 has 17 amino acids. CDR3 nucleotide sequence: TGTGCCAGTAGTATCGGGGGGATGGGGGCGCTGAACACTGAAGCTTTCTTT. This sequence encodes CASSIGGMGALNTEAFF. The variable domain in full, completed from reference TRBV19 and TRBJ1-1, reads DGGITQSPKYLFRKEGQNVTLSCEQNLNHDAMYWYRQDPGQGLRLIYYSQIVNDFQKGDIAEGYSVSREKKESFPLTVTSAQKNPTAFYLCASSIGGMGALNTEAFFGQGTRLTVV.

This clonotype has more than one count but fewer than ten. The chain employs TRBV4-1 and TRBJ2-3; D uncertain. The CDR3 length is 17 residues. CDR1 is MGHRA, CDR2 YSYEKL, per germline. Trimming took 1 base from V and 5 from J, leaving 19 bases between them. CDR3 in amino acids: CASSQVSPRKLGDTQYF. CDR3 coding DNA: TGCGCCAGCAGCCAAGTAAGTCCCAGGAAACTTGGAGATACGCAGTATTTT.

J is TRBJ2-3 and V is TRBV29-1, with D hard to call. The CDR3 consists of 11 residues. Germline V CDR1 and CDR2: SQVTM, ANQGSEA. Trimming left V 1 base short and J 7 bases short, with 6 bases between. CDR3 nucleotides: TGCAGCGTTGAAGGGTTGAATACGCAGTATTTT. Protein product: CSVEGLNTQYF.

This clonotype was observed a handful of times. The rearrangement uses TRBV28 and TRBJ2-4; 11 bases match TRBD2. The ends lost 5 bases at V and 0 bases at J; junction bases unmatched: 9. Germline assignment: CDR1 MDHEN and CDR2 SYDVKM. The CDR3 is made up of 18 amino acids. The CDR3 is CASSPRLAGNLAKNIQYF. CDR3 nucleotides: TGTGCCAGCAGTCCGAGACTAGCGGGGAACTTAGCCAAAAACATTCAGTACTTC.

The CDR3 DNA follows: TGTGCCTGGCGACAGCTGAACCCCTCCTACGAGCAGTACTTC. This encodes CAWRQLNPSYEQYF. This sequence joins TRBV30 and TRBJ2-7, with D maybe TRBD1 (5 bases). The V gene's germline CDR1 is GTSNPN and CDR2 SVGIG (reference sequence). The CDR3 is 14 amino acids. V was shortened by 5 bases and J by 0 bases, with 14 bases between the two germline ends.

This clonotype has just a few counts. The gene calls are TRBV7-3 and TRBJ2-3; a possible D gene is TRBD1 (6 bases). Deletions cut 4 bases from V and 4 bases from J, with 9 bases between. Germline V gene lookup returns CDR1 SGHTA and CDR2 FQGTGA. The CDR3 has 13 residues. Here the CDR3 reads CASSSEGADTQYF. The DNA for the CDR3 is TGTGCCAGCAGCTCTGAGGGGGCAGATACGCAGTATTTT.

The chain combines TRBV7-9 with TRBJ1-2; no definite D call. This CDR3 has 12 residues. V lost 2 bases and J lost 7, with 8 bases in between. CDR1 and CDR2 from the germline V gene are SEHNR and FQNEAQ (reference sequence). CDR3 sequence: CASSLSEAGYTF. The CDR3 DNA sequence: TGTGCCAGCAGCTTATCCGAGGCTGGCTACACCTTC.

The V and J genes are TRBV10-3 and TRBJ1-1, with unresolved D. V was clipped by 4 bases and J by 4 bases, with 13 bases between them. The CDR3 is made up of 14 amino acids. Germline V gives CDR1 ENHRY, CDR2 SYGVKD. The CDR3 loop reads CAISGVELGTEAFF. In nucleotides, the CDR3 is TGTGCCATCAGTGGTGTGGAATTGGGCACTGAAGCTTTCTTT.

This clonotype was seen a few times. CDR3 sequence reads: CASSGRTSGTLQETQYF. The CDR3 nucleotides read TGTGCCAGCAGCGGACGGACTAGCGGGACCCTACAAGAGACCCAGTACTTC. The chain joins TRBV3-1 to TRBJ2-5; 12 nucleotides align to TRBD2. V shed 5 bases, J shed 2 bases, and the junction held 9 bases outside the gene matches. CDR1 and CDR2 from the germline V gene are LGHDT and YNNKEL (reference sequence). CDR3 length: 17 amino acids.

The gene calls are TRBV9 and TRBJ2-1, with a weak D call TRBD2 (6 bases). V lost 1 base to trimming and J lost 3 bases, with 11 bases between them. Per germline, CDR1 SGDLS and CDR2 YYNGEE. The CDR3 has 15 residues. The CDR3, as DNA: TGTGCCAGCAGCGTATTGGATAGCGGCTACAATGAGCAGTTCTTC. Translating it yields CASSVLDSGYNEQFF. Full variable domain (rest looked up from reference TRBV9 and TRBJ2-1): DSGVTQTPKHLITATGQRVTLRCSPRSGDLSVYWYQQSLDQGLQFLIQYYNGEERAKGNILERFSAQQFPDLHSELNLSSLELGDSALYFCASSVLDSGYNEQFFGPGTRLTVL.

The chain employs TRBV9 and TRBJ1-1, with D unclear. With 0 bases removed from V and 0 bases from J, the gap between germline ends came to 6 bases. The CDR3 loop spans 14 amino acids. Looked up from germline, CDR1 is SGDLS and CDR2 is YYNGEE. CDR3 protein: CASSVEGMNTEAFF. CDR3 DNA sequence: TGTGCCAGCAGCGTAGAAGGTATGAACACTGAAGCTTTCTTT.

This clonotype was counted between two and nine times. This chain uses TRBV29-1 with TRBJ2-7, with D possibly TRBD1 on 6 matching bases. Germline CDR1 and CDR2: SQVTM and ANQGSEA. The CDR3 is made up of 13 amino acids. Trimming cost V 4 bases and J 1 base, with 11 bases left between them. The CDR3 nucleotides are TGCAGCGTTGTCCCGGGACAATCCTACGAGCAGTACTTC. This codes for CSVVPGQSYEQYF.